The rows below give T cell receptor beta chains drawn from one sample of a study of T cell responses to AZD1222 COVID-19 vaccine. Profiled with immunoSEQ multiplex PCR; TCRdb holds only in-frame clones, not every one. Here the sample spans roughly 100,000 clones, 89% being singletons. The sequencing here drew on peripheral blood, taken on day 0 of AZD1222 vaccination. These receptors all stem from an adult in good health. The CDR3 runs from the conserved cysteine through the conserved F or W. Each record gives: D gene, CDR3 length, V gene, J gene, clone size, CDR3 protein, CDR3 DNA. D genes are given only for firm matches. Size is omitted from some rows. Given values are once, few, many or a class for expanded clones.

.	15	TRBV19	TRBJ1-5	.	CASSTSLGGYQPQHF	TGTGCCAGTAGTACATCCCTGGGGGGGTATCAGCCCCAGCATTTT
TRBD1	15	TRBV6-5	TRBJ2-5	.	CASSLHRGRGETQYF	TGTGCCAGCTCATTACACAGGGGCCGGGGAGAGACCCAGTACTTC
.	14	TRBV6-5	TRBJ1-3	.	CASSYSNAGNTIYF	TGTGCCAGCAGTTACAGTAACGCGGGAAACACCATATATTTT
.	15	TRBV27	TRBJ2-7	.	CASRITGISSYEQYF	TGTGCCAGCAGAATCACAGGGATAAGCTCCTACGAGCAGTACTTC
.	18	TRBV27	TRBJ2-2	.	CASSFLAGLAANTGELFF	TGTGCCAGCAGTTTCTTGGCAGGCCTTGCAGCGAACACCGGGGAGCTGTTTTTT
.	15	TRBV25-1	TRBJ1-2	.	CASSEYGQGLYGYTF	TGTGCCAGCAGTGAATACGGGCAGGGCCTCTATGGCTACACCTTC
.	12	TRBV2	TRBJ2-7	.	CASSRSSYEQYF	TGTGCCAGCAGTCGTAGCTCCTACGAGCAGTACTTC
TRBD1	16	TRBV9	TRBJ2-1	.	CASSVVGTGVYNEQFF	TGTGCCAGCAGCGTAGTAGGGACAGGGGTTTACAATGAGCAGTTCTTC
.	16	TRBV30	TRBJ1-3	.	CAWIPSRPGSGNTIYF	TGTGCCTGGATCCCTTCTCGCCCCGGATCTGGAAACACCATATATTTT
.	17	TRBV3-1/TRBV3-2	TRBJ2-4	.	CASSHLRASGAKNIQYF	TGTGCCAGCAGCCACCTTCGGGCTAGTGGGGCCAAAAACATTCAGTACTTC
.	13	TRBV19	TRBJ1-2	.	CASSIPGDYGYTF	TGTGCCAGTAGTATCCCCGGTGACTATGGCTACACCTTC
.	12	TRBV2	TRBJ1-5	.	CASSHRNQPQHF	TGTGCCAGCAGCCATCGCAATCAGCCCCAGCATTTT
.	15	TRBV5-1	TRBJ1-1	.	CASSLAPGTYTEAFF	TGCGCCAGCAGCTTGGCCCCAGGGACCTACACTGAAGCTTTCTTT
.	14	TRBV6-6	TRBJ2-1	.	CASSYDSSYNEQFF	TGTGCCAGCAGTTACGACAGCTCCTACAATGAGCAGTTCTTC
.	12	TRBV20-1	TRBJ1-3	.	CSASTGRNTIYF	TGCAGTGCTAGTACGGGGCGGAACACCATATATTTT
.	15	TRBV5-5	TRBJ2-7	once	CASSLHYVGTYEQYF	TGTGCCAGCAGCTTGCATTATGTTGGTACCTACGAGCAGTACTTC
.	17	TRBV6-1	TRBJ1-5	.	CASSEMRGRTANQPQHF	TGTGCCAGCAGTGAAATGAGGGGCAGAACAGCAAATCAGCCCCAGCATTTT
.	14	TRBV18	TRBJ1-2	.	CASSPLKDNYGYTF	TGTGCCAGCTCACCACTAAAGGATAACTATGGCTACACCTTC
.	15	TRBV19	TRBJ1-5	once	CASLEHGYSNQPQHF	TGTGCCAGTCTCGAGCATGGCTATAGCAATCAGCCCCAGCATTTT
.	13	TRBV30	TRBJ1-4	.	CAWSASRSGKLFF	TGTGCCTGGAGTGCTTCTAGGTCTGGAAAACTGTTTTTT
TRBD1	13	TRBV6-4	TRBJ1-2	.	CASSDQDRGGYTF	TGTGCCAGCAGTGACCAGGACAGGGGCGGCTACACCTTC
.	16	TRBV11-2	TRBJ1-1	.	CASSLVFRPIGTEAFF	TGTGCCAGCAGCTTAGTATTCAGGCCTATTGGCACTGAAGCTTTCTTT
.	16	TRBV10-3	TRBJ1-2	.	CAISDPTREANYGYTF	TGTGCCATCAGTGACCCTACTAGAGAAGCTAACTATGGCTACACCTTC
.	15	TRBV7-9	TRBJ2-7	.	CASSLWRGRLYEQYF	TGTGCCAGCAGCTTATGGCGGGGGCGCCTCTACGAGCAGTACTTC
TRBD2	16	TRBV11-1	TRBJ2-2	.	CASSFIAGGNTGELFF	TGTGCCAGCAGCTTTATAGCGGGGGGAAACACCGGGGAGCTGTTTTTT
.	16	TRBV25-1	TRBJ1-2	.	CASSEGVPAWIYGYTF	TGTGCCAGCAGTGAAGGGGTACCGGCGTGGATCTATGGCTACACCTTC
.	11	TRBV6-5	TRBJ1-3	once	CASNSGNTIYF	TGTGCCAGCAATTCTGGAAACACCATATATTTT
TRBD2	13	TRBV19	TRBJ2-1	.	CASEAGGPNEQFF	TGTGCCAGTGAAGCGGGGGGGCCAAATGAGCAGTTCTTC
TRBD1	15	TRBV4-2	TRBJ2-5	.	CASSQAGQLQETQYF	TGTGCCAGCAGCCAAGCGGGACAGCTCCAAGAGACCCAGTACTTC
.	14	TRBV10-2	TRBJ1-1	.	CASSETGRHTEAFF	TGCGCCAGCAGTGAGACAGGGAGGCACACTGAAGCTTTCTTT
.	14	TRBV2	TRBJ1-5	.	CASRLGRGNQPQHF	TGTGCCAGCAGACTTGGACGGGGCAATCAGCCCCAGCATTTT
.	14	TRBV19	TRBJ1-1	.	CASNRDASNTEAFF	TGTGCCAGTAACCGGGACGCCTCTAACACTGAAGCTTTCTTT
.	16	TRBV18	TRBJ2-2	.	CASSPGTPSNTGELFF	TGTGCCAGCTCACCTGGGACGCCATCGAACACCGGGGAGCTGTTTTTT
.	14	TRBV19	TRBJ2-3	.	CASRIRGSTDTQYF	TGTGCCAGTAGGATCCGGGGAAGCACAGATACGCAGTATTTT
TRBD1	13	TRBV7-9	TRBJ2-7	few	CASSLGDRGEQYF	TGTGCCAGCAGCTTAGGGGACAGGGGGGAGCAGTACTTC
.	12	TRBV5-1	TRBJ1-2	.	CASSFTGYGYTF	TGCGCCAGCAGCTTCACAGGGTATGGCTACACCTTC
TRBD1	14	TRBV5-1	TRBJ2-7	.	CASSLGQGNYEQYF	TGCGCCAGCAGCTTGGGACAGGGTAACTACGAGCAGTACTTC
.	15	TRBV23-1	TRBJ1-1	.	CASPSPGAWDTEAFF	TGCGCCAGCCCTTCCCCGGGGGCGTGGGACACTGAAGCTTTCTTT
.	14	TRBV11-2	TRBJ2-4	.	CASSPLTSLAIQYF	TGTGCCAGCAGCCCTTTGACTAGTTTAGCCATTCAGTACTTC
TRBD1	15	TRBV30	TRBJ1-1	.	CAWGPPDRDGTEAFF	TGTGCCTGGGGCCCCCCGGACAGGGACGGCACTGAAGCTTTCTTT
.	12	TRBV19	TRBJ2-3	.	CASSIGTDTQYF	TGTGCCAGTAGTATTGGTACAGATACGCAGTATTTT
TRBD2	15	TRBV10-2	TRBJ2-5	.	CASSLTSGSQETQYF	TGCGCCAGCAGTCTGACTAGCGGGAGCCAAGAGACCCAGTACTTC
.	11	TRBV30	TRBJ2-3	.	CATAQGDTQYF	TGTGCCACAGCTCAGGGAGATACGCAGTATTTT
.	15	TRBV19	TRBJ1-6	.	CASSRASGGNSPLHF	TGTGCCAGTAGCCGGGCAAGCGGAGGTAATTCACCCCTCCACTTT
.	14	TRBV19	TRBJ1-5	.	CASSPLQGSQPQHF	TGTGCCAGTAGTCCGCTGCAAGGGAGTCAGCCCCAGCATTTT
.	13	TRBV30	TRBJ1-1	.	CAWTKDRNTEAFF	TGTGCCTGGACAAAAGACAGGAACACTGAAGCTTTCTTT
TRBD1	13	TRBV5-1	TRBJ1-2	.	CASSSGTVYGYTF	TGCGCCAGCAGCTCCGGGACAGTGTATGGCTACACCTTC
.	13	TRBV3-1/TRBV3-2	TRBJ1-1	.	CASSHGGNTEAFF	TGTGCCAGCAGCCACGGAGGGAACACTGAAGCTTTCTTT
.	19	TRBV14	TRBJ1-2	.	CASSQTTPPSGVAWEGYTF	TGTGCCAGCAGCCAAACAACCCCCCCCTCAGGGGTCGCCTGGGAGGGCTACACCTTC
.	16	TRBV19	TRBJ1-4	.	CASTGGWGTTNEKLFF	TGTGCCAGTACAGGAGGATGGGGGACAACTAATGAAAAACTGTTTTTT
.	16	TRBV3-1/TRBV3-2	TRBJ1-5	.	CASSLGFGASNQPQHF	TGTGCCAGCAGCCTAGGGTTCGGGGCTAGCAATCAGCCCCAGCATTTT
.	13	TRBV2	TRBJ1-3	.	CASSQDSGNTIYF	TGTGCCAGCAGTCAGGACAGTGGAAACACCATATATTTT
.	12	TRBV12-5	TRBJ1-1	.	CASGRGGTEAFF	TGTGCTAGTGGCCGGGGGGGGACTGAAGCTTTCTTT
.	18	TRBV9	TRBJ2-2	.	CASSYITRGTTKIGELFF	TGTGCCAGCAGTTACATCACAAGGGGGACTACAAAAATCGGGGAGCTGTTTTTT